A selection of T cell receptor beta chains follows, all from one sample in a study of naive and memory T cell subsets. From the UMI-ligation and nested PCR reads, TCRdb called clonotypes with MiXCR, one entry per CDR3 protein. The sample holds approximately 140,000 distinct CDR3 sequences; more than 15% are singletons and the top ten take roughly 0.68%. Sequenced: naive CD8+ T cells from blood. Source of these receptors: a human donor in good health. Each CDR3 is given with its conserved first and last residue. A D gene is named only where the DNA matches it firmly. The size of a clone is reported for some rows only, either as once, few or many, or as a class for expanded clones.

D gene,clone size,V gene,J gene,CDR3 protein,CDR3 DNA
NA,NA,TRBV12-3/TRBV12-4,TRBJ1-2,CASSSPENYGYTF,TGTGCCAGCAGCTCGCCCGAGAACTATGGCTACACCTTC
TRBD2,NA,TRBV12-3/TRBV12-4,TRBJ2-3,CASGVAGAGRTDTQYF,TGTGCCAGCGGAGTAGCGGGAGCCGGACGCACAGATACGCAGTATTTT
TRBD1,NA,TRBV20-1,TRBJ2-3,CSASTPGQGIDTQYF,TGCAGTGCTAGTACTCCGGGACAGGGGATAGATACGCAGTATTTT
NA,NA,TRBV27,TRBJ1-2,CASSLAGGFGFNYGYTF,TGTGCCAGCAGCCTGGCGGGGGGCTTTGGGTTTAACTATGGCTACACCTTC
NA,once,TRBV30,TRBJ1-1,CAWQGGTEAFF,TGTGCCTGGCAGGGAGGCACTGAAGCTTTCTTT
NA,NA,TRBV27,TRBJ1-1,CASSLSQGVNTEAFF,TGTGCCAGCAGTTTATCTCAGGGCGTGAACACTGAAGCTTTCTTT
NA,NA,TRBV20-1,TRBJ1-2,CSAGQMNYGYTF,TGCAGTGCTGGCCAGATGAACTATGGCTACACCTTC
NA,few,TRBV28,TRBJ2-7,CASEPRTAISSYEQYF,TGTGCCAGCGAACCGAGGACAGCTATAAGCTCCTACGAGCAGTACTTC
TRBD2,NA,TRBV10-3,TRBJ2-5,CAISLADKETQYF,TGTGCCATCAGCCTAGCGGATAAAGAGACCCAGTACTTC
TRBD2,few,TRBV4-1,TRBJ2-1,CASSQVAGGYNEQFF,TGCGCCAGCAGCCAAGTTGCGGGAGGGTACAATGAGCAGTTCTTC
NA,few,TRBV27,TRBJ1-4,CASSEQVEGEKLFF,TGTGCCAGCAGTGAACAGGTTGAAGGTGAAAAACTGTTTTTT
NA,few,TRBV11-2,TRBJ2-7,CASSLDRFPHYEQYF,TGTGCCAGCAGCTTAGATCGTTTCCCCCACTACGAGCAGTACTTC
TRBD2,NA,TRBV28,TRBJ2-3,CASRLAGGIDTQYF,TGTGCCAGCAGGCTAGCGGGAGGGATAGATACGCAGTATTTT
NA,NA,TRBV29-1,TRBJ2-2,CSVEDQREAGELFF,TGCAGCGTTGAAGATCAAAGGGAGGCCGGGGAGCTGTTTTTT
TRBD1,NA,TRBV15,TRBJ1-6,CATSSLDRVNSPLHF,TGTGCCACCAGCAGTTTGGACAGGGTTAATTCACCCCTCCACTTT
TRBD1,NA,TRBV12-3/TRBV12-4,TRBJ2-7,CASSEDREVVDEQYF,TGTGCCAGCAGTGAGGACAGGGAGGTTGTAGACGAGCAGTACTTC
NA,NA,TRBV2,TRBJ2-7,CASSEPGGWYEQYF,TGTGCCAGCAGTGAACCGGGGGGCTGGTACGAGCAGTACTTC
TRBD1,few,TRBV28,TRBJ1-2,CASIPTGQGIGYGYTF,TGTGCCAGCATACCGACGGGACAGGGTATAGGATATGGCTACACCTTC
NA,many,TRBV20-1,TRBJ2-1,CSARLGENEQFF,TGCAGTGCTAGACTAGGGGAGAATGAGCAGTTCTTC
NA,many,TRBV20-1,TRBJ2-3,CSARELGDTDTQYF,TGCAGTGCTAGAGAGCTCGGGGACACAGATACGCAGTATTTT
NA,NA,TRBV27,TRBJ1-6,CASRQQGLPLHF,TGTGCCAGCAGACAACAGGGCCTCCCCCTCCACTTT
NA,few,TRBV27,TRBJ1-1,CASSLPPAEAFF,TGTGCCAGCAGTTTACCCCCCGCTGAAGCTTTCTTT
NA,NA,TRBV7-2,TRBJ1-4,CASSLGGPLTNEKLFF,TGTGCCAGCAGCTTAGGGGGCCCGTTAACTAATGAAAAACTGTTTTTT
TRBD2,NA,TRBV20-1,TRBJ2-7,CSATEAGGTSYEQYF,TGCAGTGCTACCGAGGCGGGAGGTACCTCCTACGAGCAGTACTTC